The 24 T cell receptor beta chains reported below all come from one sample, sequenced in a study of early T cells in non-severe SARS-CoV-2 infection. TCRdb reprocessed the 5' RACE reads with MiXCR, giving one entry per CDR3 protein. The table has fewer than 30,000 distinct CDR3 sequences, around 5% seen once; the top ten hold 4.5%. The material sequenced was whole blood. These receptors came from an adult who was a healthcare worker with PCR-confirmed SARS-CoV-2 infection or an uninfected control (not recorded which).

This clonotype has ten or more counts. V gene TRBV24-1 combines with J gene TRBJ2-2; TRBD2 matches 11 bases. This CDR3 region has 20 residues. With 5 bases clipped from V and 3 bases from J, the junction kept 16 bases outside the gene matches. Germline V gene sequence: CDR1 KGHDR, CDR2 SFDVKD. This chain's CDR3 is CATSANLLAGGPSDTGELFF. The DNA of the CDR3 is TGTGCCACCAGTGCCAACCTCTTAGCGGGAGGGCCTTCCGACACCGGGGAGCTGTTTTTT.

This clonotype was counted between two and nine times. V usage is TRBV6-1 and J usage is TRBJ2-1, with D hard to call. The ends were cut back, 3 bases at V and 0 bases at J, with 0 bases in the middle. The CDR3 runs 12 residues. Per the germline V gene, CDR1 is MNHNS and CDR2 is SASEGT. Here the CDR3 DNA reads TGTGCCAGCAGTGACTCCTACAATGAGCAGTTCTTC. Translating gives CASSDSYNEQFF.

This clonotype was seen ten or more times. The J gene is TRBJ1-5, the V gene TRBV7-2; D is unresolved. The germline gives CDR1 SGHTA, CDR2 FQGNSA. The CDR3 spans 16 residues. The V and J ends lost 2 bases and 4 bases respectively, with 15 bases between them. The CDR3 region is CASSLQTPLSNQPQHF. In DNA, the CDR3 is TGTGCCAGCAGCTTACAGACACCACTCTCGAATCAGCCCCAGCATTTT.

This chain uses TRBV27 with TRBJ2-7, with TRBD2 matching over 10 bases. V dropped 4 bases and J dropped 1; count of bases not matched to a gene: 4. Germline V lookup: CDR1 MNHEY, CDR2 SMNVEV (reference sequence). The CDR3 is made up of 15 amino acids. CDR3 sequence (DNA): TGTGCCAGCAGTTCACCAGCGGGAGGGTCCTACGAGCAGTACTTC. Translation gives CASSSPAGGSYEQYF.

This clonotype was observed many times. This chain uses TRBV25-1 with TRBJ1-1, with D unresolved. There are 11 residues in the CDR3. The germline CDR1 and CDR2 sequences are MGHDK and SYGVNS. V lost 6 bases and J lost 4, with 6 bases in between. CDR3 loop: CASRRSTEAFF. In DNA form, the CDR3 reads TGTGCCAGCAGAAGGAGCACTGAAGCTTTCTTT.

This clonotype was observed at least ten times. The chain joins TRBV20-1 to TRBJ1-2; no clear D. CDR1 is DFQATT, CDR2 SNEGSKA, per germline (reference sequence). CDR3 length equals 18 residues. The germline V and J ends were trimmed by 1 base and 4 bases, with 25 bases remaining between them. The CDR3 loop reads CSARVPEPHKTYLYGYTF. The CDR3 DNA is TGCAGTGCTAGAGTGCCCGAACCACATAAGACATACCTCTATGGCTACACCTTC.

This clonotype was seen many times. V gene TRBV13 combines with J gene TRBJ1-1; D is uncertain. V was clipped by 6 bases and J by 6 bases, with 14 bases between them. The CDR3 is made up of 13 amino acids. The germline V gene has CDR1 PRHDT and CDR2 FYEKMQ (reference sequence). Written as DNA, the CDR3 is TGTGCCAGCAGTTCCCCGCCTGCTCCTGAAGCTTTCTTT. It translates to CASSSPPAPEAFF.

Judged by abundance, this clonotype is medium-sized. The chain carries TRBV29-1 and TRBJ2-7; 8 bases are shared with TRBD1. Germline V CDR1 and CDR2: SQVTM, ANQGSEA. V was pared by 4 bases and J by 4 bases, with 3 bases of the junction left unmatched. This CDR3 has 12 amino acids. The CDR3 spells CSVGGQEYEQYF. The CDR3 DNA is TGCAGCGTTGGGGGACAGGAGTACGAGCAGTACTTC.

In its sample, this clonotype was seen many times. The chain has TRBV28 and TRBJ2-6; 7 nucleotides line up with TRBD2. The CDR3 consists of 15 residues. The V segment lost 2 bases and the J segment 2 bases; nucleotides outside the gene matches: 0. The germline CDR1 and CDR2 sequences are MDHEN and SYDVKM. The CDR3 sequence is CASSLGGAGANVLTF. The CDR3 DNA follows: TGTGCCAGCAGTTTAGGGGGGGCTGGGGCCAACGTCCTGACTTTC.

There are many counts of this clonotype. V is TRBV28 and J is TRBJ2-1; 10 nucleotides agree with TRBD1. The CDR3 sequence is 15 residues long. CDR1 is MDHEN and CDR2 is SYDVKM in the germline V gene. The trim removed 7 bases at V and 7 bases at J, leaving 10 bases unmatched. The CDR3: CASTPGQGIQNEQFF. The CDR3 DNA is TGTGCCAGCACCCCGGGACAGGGGATACAAAATGAGCAGTTCTTC.

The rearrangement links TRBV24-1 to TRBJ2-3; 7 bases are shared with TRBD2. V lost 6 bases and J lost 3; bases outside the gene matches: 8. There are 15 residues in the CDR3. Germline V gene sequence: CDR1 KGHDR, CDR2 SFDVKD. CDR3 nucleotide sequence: TGTGCCACCAGTATGGCGGGAGACGTGACAGATACGCAGTATTTT. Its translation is CATSMAGDVTDTQYF.

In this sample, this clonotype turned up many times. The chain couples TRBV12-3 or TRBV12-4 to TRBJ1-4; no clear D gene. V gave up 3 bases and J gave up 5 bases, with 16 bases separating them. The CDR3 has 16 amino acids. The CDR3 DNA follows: TGTGCCAGCAGTTTCGCCGCAACAGACCGAAATGAAAAACTGTTTTTT. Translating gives CASSFAATDRNEKLFF.

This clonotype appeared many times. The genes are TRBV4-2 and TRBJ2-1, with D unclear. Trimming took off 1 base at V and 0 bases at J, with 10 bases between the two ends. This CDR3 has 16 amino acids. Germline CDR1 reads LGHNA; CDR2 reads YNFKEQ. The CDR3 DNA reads TGTGCCAGCAGCCAAGTGGCCAGCCGCTCCTACAATGAGCAGTTCTTC. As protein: CASSQVASRSYNEQFF.

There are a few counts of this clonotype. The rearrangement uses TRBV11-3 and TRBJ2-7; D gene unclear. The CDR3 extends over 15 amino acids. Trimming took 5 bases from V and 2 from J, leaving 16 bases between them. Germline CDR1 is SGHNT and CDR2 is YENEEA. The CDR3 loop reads CASSRGFQSTYEQYF. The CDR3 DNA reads TGTGCCAGCAGCCGTGGATTTCAGTCGACCTACGAGCAGTACTTC.

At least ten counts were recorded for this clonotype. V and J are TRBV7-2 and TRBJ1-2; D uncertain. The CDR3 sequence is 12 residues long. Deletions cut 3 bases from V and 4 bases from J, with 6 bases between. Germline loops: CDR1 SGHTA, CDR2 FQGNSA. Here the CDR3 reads CASSFNRYGYTF. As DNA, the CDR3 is TGTGCCAGCAGCTTCAACCGCTATGGCTACACCTTC.

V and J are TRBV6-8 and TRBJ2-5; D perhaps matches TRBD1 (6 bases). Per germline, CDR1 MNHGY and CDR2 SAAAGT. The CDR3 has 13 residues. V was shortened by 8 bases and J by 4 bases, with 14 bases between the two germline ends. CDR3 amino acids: CASLNRATETQYF. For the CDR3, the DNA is TGTGCCAGCCTGAACAGGGCAACAGAGACCCAGTACTTC.

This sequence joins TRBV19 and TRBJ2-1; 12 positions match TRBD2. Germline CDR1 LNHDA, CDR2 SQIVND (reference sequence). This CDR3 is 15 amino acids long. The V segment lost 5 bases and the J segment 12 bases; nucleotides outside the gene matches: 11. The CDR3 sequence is CASSAPSGRAIGQFF. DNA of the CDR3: TGTGCCAGTAGTGCTCCTAGCGGGAGGGCCATTGGGCAGTTCTTC.

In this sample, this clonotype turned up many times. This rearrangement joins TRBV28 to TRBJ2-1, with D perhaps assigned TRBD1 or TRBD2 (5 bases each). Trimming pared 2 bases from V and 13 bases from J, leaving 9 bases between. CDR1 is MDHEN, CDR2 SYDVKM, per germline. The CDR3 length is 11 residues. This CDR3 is CASSLRGDQFF. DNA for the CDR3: TGTGCCAGCAGTTTAAGAGGGGACCAGTTCTTC.

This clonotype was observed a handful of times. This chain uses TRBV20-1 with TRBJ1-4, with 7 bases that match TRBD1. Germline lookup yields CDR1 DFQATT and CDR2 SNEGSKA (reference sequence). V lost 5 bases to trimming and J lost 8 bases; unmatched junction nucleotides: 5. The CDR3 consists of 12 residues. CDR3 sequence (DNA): TGCAGTGCTGACAGGGTTCGGGAAAAACTGTTTTTT. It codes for CSADRVREKLFF.

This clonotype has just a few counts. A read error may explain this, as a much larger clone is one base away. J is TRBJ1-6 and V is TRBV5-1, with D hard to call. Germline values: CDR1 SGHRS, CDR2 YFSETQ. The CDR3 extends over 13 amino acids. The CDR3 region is CASSIGVNSSLHF. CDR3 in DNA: TGCGCCAGCAGTATTGGGGTTAATTCATCCCTCCACTTT. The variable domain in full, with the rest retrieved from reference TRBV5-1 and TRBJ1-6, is KAGVTQTPRYLIKTRGQQVTLSCSPISGHRSVSWYQQTPGQGLQFLFEYFSETQRNKGNFPGRFSGRQFSNSRSEMNVSTLELGDSALYLCASSIGVNSSLHFGNGTRLTVT.

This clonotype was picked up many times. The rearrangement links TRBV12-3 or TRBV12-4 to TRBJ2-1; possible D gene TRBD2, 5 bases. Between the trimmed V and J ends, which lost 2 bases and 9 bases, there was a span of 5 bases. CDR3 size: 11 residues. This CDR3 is CASSLSGEQFF. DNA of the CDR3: TGTGCCAGCAGTTTAAGCGGTGAGCAGTTCTTC.

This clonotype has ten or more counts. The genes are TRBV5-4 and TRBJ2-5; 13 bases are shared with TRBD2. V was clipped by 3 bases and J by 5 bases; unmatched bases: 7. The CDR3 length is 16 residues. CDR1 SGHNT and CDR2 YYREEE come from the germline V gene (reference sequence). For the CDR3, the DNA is TGTGCCAGCAGCTCACTGACTAGCGGGAGGATGGAGACCCAGTACTTC. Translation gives CASSSLTSGRMETQYF.

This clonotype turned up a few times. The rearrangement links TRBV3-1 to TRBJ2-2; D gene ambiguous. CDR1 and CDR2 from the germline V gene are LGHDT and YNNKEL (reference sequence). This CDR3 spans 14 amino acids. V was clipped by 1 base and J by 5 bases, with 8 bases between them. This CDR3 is CASSQGSGTGELFF. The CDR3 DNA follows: TGTGCCAGCAGCCAAGGTAGTGGGACCGGGGAGCTGTTTTTT.

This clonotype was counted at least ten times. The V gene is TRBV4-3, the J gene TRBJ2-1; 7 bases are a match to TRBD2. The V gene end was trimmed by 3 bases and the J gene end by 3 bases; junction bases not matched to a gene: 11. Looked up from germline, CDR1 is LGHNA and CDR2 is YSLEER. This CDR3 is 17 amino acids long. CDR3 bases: TGCGCCAGCAGCCACCCCAGGGCGGGAGCTAACTACAATGAGCAGTTCTTC. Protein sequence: CASSHPRAGANYNEQFF.